This TCR beta chain was captured by sequencing in a study of cytomegalovirus exposure and HLA in healthy donors. In the PCR, 60 Vbeta and 13 Jbeta primers were used. Sequencing used immunoSEQ multiplex PCR; TCRdb keeps in-frame clones, though not all of them. Of about 160,000 clones listed, roughly four fifths are singletons. Findings and caveats of the study: Rare TCR sequences predominated, though certain public TCRs were found in many donors.

Concerning this clone itself: Its specificity is unknown.

The sequencing sample was made of PBMCs. The sequence derives from a middle-aged man in good health and CMV-seropositive.

For the CDR3, the DNA is TGTGCCAGCAGTGAGGACTCCTTGTATAGGCCCCTCCACTTT. Translating gives CASSEDSLYRPLHF. The V gene is TRBV28, the J gene TRBJ1-6; D ambiguous. Germline V gene sequence: CDR1 MDHEN, CDR2 SYDVKM. The CDR3 consists of 14 residues. Trimming pared 5 bases from V and 13 bases from J, leaving 18 bases between.